These T cell receptor beta chains were read from a single sample in a study of blood T cell repertoires in COVID-19. Assay used: immunoSEQ multiplex PCR; TCRdb lists only in-frame clones, some missing. The table lists about 200,000 clones, 65% to 80% of them singletons. The specimen was peripheral blood. The receptors were gathered from a man aged 45-60 years who had recovered from COVID-19. Both conserved end residues are part of each CDR3. A D gene is named only where the DNA matches it firmly. Not all rows give a size; the values are once, few, many and, for expanded clones, a class.

J gene	D gene	V gene	clone size	CDR3 protein	CDR3 DNA
TRBJ1-1	NA	TRBV30	NA	CAWSYRVNTEAFF	TGTGCCTGGAGTTACAGGGTGAACACTGAAGCTTTCTTT
TRBJ1-1	NA	TRBV19	few	CASSITVNTEAFF	TGTGCCAGTAGTATTACGGTTAACACTGAAGCTTTCTTT
TRBJ1-1	NA	TRBV11-2	NA	CASSLTVSTEAFF	TGTGCCAGCAGCTTGACAGTTTCCACTGAAGCTTTCTTT
TRBJ2-3	NA	TRBV4-3	few	CASSQDSYRADTQYF	TGCGCCAGCAGCCAGGACAGTTACAGGGCAGATACGCAGTATTTT
TRBJ2-2	NA	TRBV4-3	NA	CASSKFWGDRNTGELFF	TGCGCCAGCAGCAAGTTTTGGGGTGACAGGAACACCGGGGAGCTGTTTTTT
TRBJ1-3	NA	TRBV5-5	NA	CASSWGSHFSGNTIYF	TGTGCCAGCAGCTGGGGCAGTCATTTCTCTGGAAACACCATATATTTT
TRBJ2-1	TRBD2	TRBV11-1	NA	CASSLEAGEQFF	TGTGCCAGCAGCTTAGAAGCGGGGGAGCAGTTCTTC
TRBJ1-2	TRBD1	TRBV3-1/TRBV3-2	NA	CASSPRGPGGYTF	TGTGCCAGCAGCCCCAGGGGGCCGGGTGGCTACACCTTC
TRBJ2-1	TRBD2	TRBV27	NA	CASSLAGLAIYNEQFF	TGTGCCAGCAGTTTAGCAGGACTAGCGATCTACAATGAGCAGTTCTTC
TRBJ2-1	TRBD2	TRBV30	few	CAWSLFPPGLAWYNEQFF	TGTGCCTGGAGTTTATTCCCCCCGGGACTAGCATGGTACAATGAGCAGTTCTTC
TRBJ1-2	NA	TRBV28	NA	CASSTTGRGFNGYTF	TGTGCCAGCAGTACCACGGGCCGGGGGTTTAATGGCTACACCTTC
TRBJ2-1	TRBD2	TRBV11-2	many	CASSLAPNLADHNEQFF	TGTGCCAGCAGCTTAGCCCCTAATCTAGCGGACCACAATGAGCAGTTCTTC
TRBJ2-2	NA	TRBV19	once	CASIPASGTGELFF	TGTGCCAGTATCCCGGCAAGCGGCACCGGGGAGCTGTTTTTT
TRBJ2-6	TRBD1	TRBV15	NA	CATSRGRTGSSGANVLTF	TGTGCCACCAGCAGAGGACGGACAGGCAGCTCTGGGGCCAACGTCCTGACTTTC
TRBJ2-7	NA	TRBV15	few	CATSPQVGIYEQYF	TGTGCCACCAGCCCTCAGGTCGGAATCTACGAGCAGTACTTC
TRBJ2-7	TRBD2	TRBV24-1	NA	CATSEGLAGGPGYEQYF	TGTGCCACCAGTGAAGGACTAGCGGGAGGCCCAGGTTACGAGCAGTACTTC
TRBJ2-2	TRBD1	TRBV9	NA	CASSVLDRGFSGTGELFF	TGTGCCAGCAGCGTATTGGACAGGGGATTTTCGGGCACCGGGGAGCTGTTTTTT
TRBJ2-3	NA	TRBV6-6	NA	CASSSRAGGTDTQYF	TGTGCCAGCAGTTCACGGGCGGGTGGGACAGATACGCAGTATTTT
TRBJ2-3	NA	TRBV6-5	NA	CASSFGVGGTDTQYF	TGTGCCAGCAGTTTCGGGGTCGGGGGAACAGATACGCAGTATTTT
TRBJ1-1	TRBD1	TRBV9	NA	CASSDSDRGNTEAFF	TGTGCCAGCAGCGACTCGGACAGGGGGAACACTGAAGCTTTCTTT
TRBJ2-3	TRBD1	TRBV2	NA	CASTNDRARTDTQYF	TGTGCCAGCACCAACGACAGGGCCCGCACAGATACGCAGTATTTT
TRBJ2-3	TRBD2	TRBV5-6	NA	CASSSIGRALSTDTQYF	TGTGCCAGCAGCTCCATCGGGAGGGCCCTAAGTACAGATACGCAGTATTTT
TRBJ1-5	NA	TRBV12-3/TRBV12-4	NA	CASSFGTDQPQHF	TGTGCCAGCAGTTTCGGCACAGATCAGCCCCAGCATTTT
TRBJ1-1	TRBD1	TRBV18	NA	CASSPNPDRGTEAFF	TGTGCCAGCTCACCAAATCCGGACAGGGGCACTGAAGCTTTCTTT
TRBJ2-2	NA	TRBV14	NA	CASSIRRGPANTGELFF	TGTGCCAGCAGCATTCGGAGGGGGCCCGCGAACACCGGGGAGCTGTTTTTT
TRBJ1-1	TRBD1	TRBV2	NA	CASRGQTGGDPEAFF	TGTGCCAGCAGGGGACAGACGGGCGGAGATCCTGAAGCTTTCTTT
TRBJ2-5	TRBD2	TRBV4-3	NA	CASSRQTGLASETQYF	TGCGCCAGCAGCCGACAAACGGGACTAGCGTCAGAGACCCAGTACTTC